These T cell receptor beta chains were read from a single sample in a study of cytomegalovirus exposure and HLA in healthy donors. Sequencing was performed with immunoSEQ multiplex PCR; in TCRdb, only in-frame clones are kept and a portion is missing. The sample carries 250,000 to 300,000 clones, about 90% recorded once. The material sequenced was PBMCs. These receptors were obtained from a woman aged 18-29 years in good health and CMV-seronegative. Each CDR3 is given with its conserved first and last residue. A D gene is named only where the DNA matches it firmly. Some rows mark clone size as missing; the rest say once, few, many or name a class of expanded clone.

j_call clone_size d_call v_call cdr3_aa cdr3_nt
TRBJ2-3 - TRBD2 TRBV4-3 CASSPVGGRNTQYF TGCGCCAGCAGCCCGGTGGGGGGGAGAAATACGCAGTATTTT
TRBJ1-4 - - TRBV4-1 CASSHTGTTNEKLFF TGCGCCAGCAGCCATACAGGGACGACTAATGAAAAACTGTTTTTT
TRBJ2-4 - TRBD2 TRBV7-2 CASSSGLAGVGIQYF TGTGCCAGCAGCTCCGGACTAGCGGGGGTGGGCATTCAGTACTTC
TRBJ1-4 - TRBD1 TRBV5-1 CASSLVFRDRAPNEKLFF TGCGCCAGCAGCTTAGTATTTCGGGACAGGGCACCTAATGAAAAACTGTTTTTT
TRBJ2-5 once - TRBV10-3 CAISESEYQETQYF TGTGCCATCAGTGAGTCGGAGTACCAAGAGACCCAGTACTTC
TRBJ2-1 once TRBD2 TRBV28 CASSSHSGGAFNEQFF TGTGCCAGCAGTTCGCATAGCGGGGGGGCCTTTAATGAGCAGTTCTTC
TRBJ2-7 - TRBD1 TRBV10-3 CAISGDSSYEQYF TGTGCCATCAGTGGGGACAGTAGCTACGAGCAGTACTTC
TRBJ2-1 - TRBD1 TRBV11-2 CASSFDRDPYNEQFF TGTGCCAGCAGCTTTGACAGGGATCCCTACAATGAGCAGTTCTTC
TRBJ1-4 - - TRBV7-2 CASSLQNYATNEKLFF TGTGCCAGCAGCTTGCAGAATTATGCAACTAATGAAAAACTGTTTTTT
TRBJ2-3 - - TRBV5-1 CASSPRSSTDTQYF TGCGCCAGCAGCCCCCGGTCTAGCACAGATACGCAGTATTTT
TRBJ2-5 - - TRBV4-3 CASSQRGGVQETQYF TGCGCCAGCAGCCAAAGAGGGGGGGTACAAGAGACCCAGTACTTC
TRBJ1-1 - - TRBV29-1 CSVERQENTEAFF TGCAGCGTTGAACGCCAGGAGAACACTGAAGCTTTCTTT
TRBJ1-5 - TRBD1 TRBV18 CASSSGTGGSEPQHF TGTGCCAGCTCCTCCGGGACAGGGGGCAGTGAGCCCCAGCATTTT
TRBJ2-2 - TRBD2 TRBV4-3 CASSQASGADTGELFF TGCGCCAGCAGCCAAGCTAGCGGGGCCGACACCGGGGAGCTGTTTTTT
TRBJ1-2 - - TRBV9 CASSPTVGGYGYTF TGTGCCAGCAGCCCGACAGTGGGGGGCTATGGCTACACCTTC
TRBJ2-1 - TRBD2 TRBV5-1 CASSWGTSDAEQFF TGCGCCAGCAGTTGGGGGACTAGCGATGCTGAGCAGTTCTTC
TRBJ1-1 - TRBD1 TRBV5-1 CASSLGTGRNTEAFF TGCGCCAGCAGCCTGGGGACAGGGAGGAACACTGAAGCTTTCTTT
TRBJ1-5 - - TRBV6-1 CASSEFSGHFNQPQHF TGTGCCAGCAGTGAATTTTCGGGACATTTCAATCAGCCCCAGCATTTT
TRBJ2-1 - TRBD2 TRBV6-5 CASALSGATVEQFF TGTGCCAGCGCTCTCAGCGGGGCGACGGTTGAGCAGTTCTTC
TRBJ1-1 - - TRBV9 CASSAITEAFF TGTGCCAGCAGCGCTATAACTGAAGCTTTCTTT
TRBJ2-7 - - TRBV28 CASSLSLQDRLGGEQYF TGTGCCAGCAGTTTATCCTTACAAGATCGGTTGGGGGGCGAGCAGTACTTC
TRBJ2-2 - - TRBV19 CASSRAATGELFF TGTGCCAGTAGTCGAGCGGCCACCGGGGAGCTGTTTTTT
TRBJ1-2 - - TRBV18 CASSPTREDYGYTF TGTGCCAGCTCACCAACCAGGGAGGACTATGGCTACACCTTC
TRBJ2-3 - - TRBV7-8 CASSLVQGIDTQYF TGTGCCAGCAGCTTAGTTCAGGGAATAGATACGCAGTATTTT
TRBJ1-1 - - TRBV29-1 CSVEGSMGATEAFF TGCAGCGTTGAAGGTTCGATGGGGGCCACTGAAGCTTTCTTT
TRBJ1-2 - - TRBV5-1 CASSLAQANYGYTF TGCGCCAGCAGCTTGGCCCAGGCTAACTATGGCTACACCTTC
TRBJ2-1 few - TRBV19 CASSIGRGDEQFF TGTGCCAGTAGTATTGGAAGGGGCGATGAGCAGTTCTTC
TRBJ1-1 - TRBD1 TRBV5-1 CASSSGGTVNTEAFF TGCGCCAGCAGCTCGGGAGGGACAGTGAACACTGAAGCTTTCTTT
TRBJ2-5 - TRBD1 TRBV7-6 CASSRGGWVQETQYF TGTGCCAGCAGTCGAGGGGGCTGGGTCCAAGAGACCCAGTACTTC
TRBJ1-5 - - TRBV6-6 CATGNQPQHF TGTGCCACAGGAAATCAGCCCCAGCATTTT
TRBJ2-7 - TRBD1 TRBV5-6 CASSGQGLGYEQYF TGTGCCAGCAGCGGACAGGGTTTGGGCTACGAGCAGTACTTC
TRBJ1-2 once TRBD1 TRBV28 CASTTTGLNYGYTF TGTGCCAGCACCACGACAGGGTTGAACTATGGCTACACCTTC
TRBJ2-1 - - TRBV6-1 CASSEPGNEQFF TGTGCCAGCAGTGAGCCGGGCAATGAGCAGTTCTTC
TRBJ1-1 - - TRBV5-4 CASSLPGRETEAFF TGTGCCAGCAGCTTGCCCGGGAGGGAGACTGAAGCTTTCTTT
TRBJ2-5 once - TRBV4-1 CASSQLSGGGRRETQYF TGCGCCAGCAGCCAATTGTCTGGGGGGGGCCGCCGAGAGACCCAGTACTTC
TRBJ2-1 - - TRBV7-2 CASSQAYNEQFF TGTGCCAGCAGTCAAGCATACAATGAGCAGTTCTTC
TRBJ2-7 - - TRBV2 CASSENGGGYEQYF TGTGCCAGCAGTGAAAATGGGGGCGGATACGAGCAGTACTTC
TRBJ2-3 - TRBD2 TRBV27 CASSLGRGGAGDTQYF TGTGCCAGCAGTTTAGGTCGGGGGGGGGCCGGGGATACGCAGTATTTT
TRBJ2-3 - - TRBV5-1 CASSSPRTDTQYF TGCGCCAGCAGCTCTCCCCGCACAGATACGCAGTATTTT
TRBJ1-1 once TRBD1 TRBV20-1 CSALGTGFAFF TGCAGTGCTTTGGGGACAGGGTTCGCTTTCTTT
TRBJ2-2 - - TRBV10-1 CASSESRLGTGELFF TGCGCCAGCAGTGAGTCGAGGCTGGGCACCGGGGAGCTGTTTTTT
TRBJ2-5 - TRBD1 TRBV7-9 CASSPTDRVKTVGYF TGTGCCAGCAGCCCCACGGACAGGGTAAAAACGGTGGGGTACTTC